The clone carrying this T cell receptor beta chain was counted ten times or more. These data are taken from a study of T-cell reconstitution after alpha-beta-depleted transplantation in children. CDR3 size: 16 residues. Trimming took 6 bases from V and 0 from J, leaving 21 bases between them. The germline CDR1 and CDR2 sequences are DFQATT and SNEGSKA (reference sequence). For TCRbeta, the library was prepared with unique molecular identifiers. TCRdb used MiXCR to reprocess the PCR reads, holding one entry per CDR3 protein. The repertoire holds around 300,000 distinct CDR3 sequences, with around 10% as singletons.

This receptor was identified in a male patient between 2 and 15 years old who had a stem cell transplant for chronic granulomatous disease, so the T cells may come from the graft donor. The input for sequencing was peripheral blood, taken 180 days after TCRalphabeta/CD19-depleted stem cell transplant. The chain has TRBV20-1 and TRBJ2-7, with D maybe TRBD2 (7 bases). The CDR3: CSATGERGRGSYEQYF. In DNA, the CDR3 is TGCAGTGCAACCGGGGAGCGGGGCAGGGGCTCCTACGAGCAGTACTTC.